These 3 T cell receptor beta chains were all obtained from the same sample, sequenced in a study of blood T cell repertoires in COVID-19. TCRdb's table, derived via immunoSEQ multiplex PCR, lists solely in-frame clones and lacks some. The sample holds some 150,000 clones, 65% to 90% seen once. Sequencing used peripheral blood. The receptors were gathered from a man in his sixties or seventies with acute or convalescent COVID-19.

The J gene is TRBJ2-4, the V gene TRBV7-9; D possibly corresponds to TRBD1 (6 bases). The CDR3 totals 13 residues. The V and J ends lost 1 base and 8 bases respectively, with 9 bases between them. CDR1 SEHNR and CDR2 FQNEAQ come from the germline V gene (reference sequence). The CDR3 DNA is TGTGCCAGCAGCTTAGGGGGGCCGGACATTCAGTACTTC. It codes for CASSLGGPDIQYF. Variable domain in full (rest from reference TRBV7-9 and TRBJ2-4): DTGVSQNPRHKITKRGQNVTFRCDPISEHNRLYWYRQTLGQGPEFLTYFQNEAQLEKSRLLSDRFSAERPKGSFSTLEIQRTEQGDSAMYLCASSLGGPDIQYFGAGTRLSVL.

V and J are TRBV7-2 and TRBJ2-3, with 7 bases lining up with TRBD2. V lost 1 base and J lost 0; bases outside the gene matches: 4. The CDR3 spans 16 residues. In germline, CDR1 is SGHTA, CDR2 FQGNSA. The CDR3 DNA follows: TGTGCCAGCAGCTTAGGGGGCGGGGGAAGCACAGATACGCAGTATTTT. Translation: CASSLGGGGSTDTQYF.

This clone was counted between two and nine times. The chain is built from TRBV7-2 and TRBJ2-2; D unresolved. This CDR3 is built from 14 residues. Germline V lookup: CDR1 SGHTA, CDR2 FQGNSA. The ends were cut back, 0 bases at V and 6 bases at J, with 8 bases in the middle. The CDR3 region is CASSLALPAGELFF. The DNA for the CDR3 is TGTGCCAGCAGCTTAGCCCTTCCAGCCGGGGAGCTGTTTTTT.